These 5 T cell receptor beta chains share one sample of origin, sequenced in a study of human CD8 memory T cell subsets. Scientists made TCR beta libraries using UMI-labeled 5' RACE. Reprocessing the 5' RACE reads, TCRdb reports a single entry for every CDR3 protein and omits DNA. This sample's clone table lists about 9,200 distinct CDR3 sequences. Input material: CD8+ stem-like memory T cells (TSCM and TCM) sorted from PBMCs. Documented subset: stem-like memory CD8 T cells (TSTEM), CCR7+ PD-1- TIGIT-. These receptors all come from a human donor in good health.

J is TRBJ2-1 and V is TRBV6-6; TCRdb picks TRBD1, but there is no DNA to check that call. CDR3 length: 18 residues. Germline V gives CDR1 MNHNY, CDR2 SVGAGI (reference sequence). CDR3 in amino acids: CASSTVGKQGFVYNEQFF.

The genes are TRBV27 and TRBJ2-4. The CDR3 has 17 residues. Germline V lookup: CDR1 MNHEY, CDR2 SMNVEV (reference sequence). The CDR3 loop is CASSFFSGGLAKNIQYF.

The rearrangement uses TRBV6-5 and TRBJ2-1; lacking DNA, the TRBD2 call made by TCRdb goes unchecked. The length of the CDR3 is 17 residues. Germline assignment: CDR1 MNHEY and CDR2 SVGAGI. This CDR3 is CASSYSSSLSGGNEQFF.

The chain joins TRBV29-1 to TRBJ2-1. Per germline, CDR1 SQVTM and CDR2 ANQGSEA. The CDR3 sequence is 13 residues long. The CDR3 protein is CSVVDVVDYEQFF.

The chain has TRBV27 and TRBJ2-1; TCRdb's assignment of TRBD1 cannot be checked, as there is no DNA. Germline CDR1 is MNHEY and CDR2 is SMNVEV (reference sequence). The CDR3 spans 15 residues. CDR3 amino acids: CASSGGGTKYNEQFF.